These 5 T cell receptor beta chains share one sample of origin, sequenced in a study of blood T cell repertoires in COVID-19. Using immunoSEQ multiplex PCR, the repertoire was profiled, and TCRdb retains in-frame clones only, with some absent. The profile shows 250,000 or so clones, 84% of them singletons. Sample: peripheral blood. These receptors originate from a man aged 50 or older with acute or convalescent COVID-19.

The V and J genes are TRBV27 and TRBJ1-1, with TRBD1 matching 8 bases. This CDR3 has 18 residues. V was clipped by 2 bases and J by 0 bases; unmatched bases: 11. Germline CDR1 MNHEY, CDR2 SMNVEV (reference sequence). In DNA, the CDR3 is TGTGCCAGCAGTTTACTGGCAGGGGGCTGGGGAATGAACACTGAAGCTTTCTTT. As protein: CASSLLAGGWGMNTEAFF.

The rearrangement uses TRBV9 and TRBJ2-5; 11 nucleotides align to TRBD2. The V segment lost 0 bases and the J segment 4 bases; nucleotides outside the gene matches: 8. The CDR3 length is 17 residues. Germline-derived CDR1 and CDR2 are SGDLS and YYNGEE. The DNA for the CDR3 is TGTGCCAGCAGCGTAGAAGGTAGCGGGGGGGCCGGAGAGACCCAGTACTTC. It encodes CASSVEGSGGAGETQYF.

The chain recombines TRBV6-6 with TRBJ1-4, with D possibly matching TRBD1 (6 bases). This CDR3 is 14 amino acids long. V was pared by 6 bases and J by 7 bases, with 15 bases between. Germline V gene sequence: CDR1 MNHNY, CDR2 SVGAGI (reference sequence). The CDR3 region is CASSATGSLEKLFF. The CDR3 bases are TGTGCCAGCAGCGCAACAGGGTCTCTTGAAAAACTGTTTTTT.

The table lists this clone with a count of one. The chain has TRBV24-1 and TRBJ1-2; possible D gene TRBD1, 5 bases. This CDR3 has 15 amino acids. Trimming removed 9 bases from V and 7 bases from J, with 23 bases in between. The germline CDR1 and CDR2 sequences are KGHDR and SFDVKD. CDR3 sequence: CATFGDRGSASGYTF. The CDR3 DNA is TGTGCCACCTTCGGTGATCGGGGGTCAGCTTCTGGCTACACCTTC.

The genes are TRBV7-2 and TRBJ1-6, with a tentative D call TRBD1 (5 bases). The ends were cut back, 5 bases at V and 8 bases at J, with 13 bases in the middle. Germline CDR1 and CDR2: SGHTA and FQGNSA. This CDR3 is built from 14 residues. The CDR3 nucleotides read TGTGCCAGCAGCCCAAGGGGTCTGTATTCACCCCTCCACTTT. Translated, it gives CASSPRGLYSPLHF. The full variable domain, completed using reference TRBV7-2 and TRBJ1-6, is GAGVSQSPSNKVTEKGKDVELRCDPISGHTALYWYRQSLGQGLEFLIYFQGNSAPDKSGLPSDRFSAERTGGSVSTLTIQRTQQEDSAVYLCASSPRGLYSPLHFGNGTRLTVT.